These 2 T cell receptor beta chains came from one sample sequenced in a study of T cell repertoires in aging, cancer and after chemotherapy. A mixed TRB-A/B primer pool amplified rearranged TRB by multiplex touch-down PCR. TCRdb processed the multiplex PCR reads anew with MiXCR; each CDR3 protein has one entry. The sample lists around 8,100 distinct CDR3 sequences, 35% to 50% occurring once. Peripheral blood genomic DNA, not sorted cells or RNA, was the template. The sample taken for sequencing was blood. These receptors were collected from a human donor in good health.

This rearrangement joins TRBV5-6 to TRBJ2-7; maybe TRBD1 (5 bases). V shed 4 bases and J shed 7 bases, with 12 bases lying between them. The CDR3 is 12 residues long. CDR1 SGHDT and CDR2 YYEEEE come from the germline V gene. This CDR3 is CASSLAQGEQYF. The DNA of the CDR3 is TGTGCCAGCAGCCTTGCCCAGGGAGAGCAGTACTTC.

The chain recombines TRBV7-3 with TRBJ2-3; possible D gene TRBD1, 6 bases. This CDR3 has 16 amino acids. CDR1 is SGHTA, CDR2 FQGTGA, per germline. V lost 1 base and J lost 1, with 12 bases in between. The CDR3 loop is CASSLNPRGGTDTQYF. Written as DNA, the CDR3 is TGTGCCAGCAGCTTAAACCCCAGGGGTGGCACAGATACGCAGTATTTT.